Listed here is a single T cell receptor beta chain. Its antigen is unidentified. Per the germline V gene, CDR1 is MGHRA and CDR2 is YSYEKL. The CDR3 extends over 13 amino acids. V shed 2 bases and J shed 8 bases, with 9 bases lying between them. At deep level, the assay was performed. TCRdb's table, derived via immunoSEQ multiplex PCR, lists solely in-frame clones and lacks some. This sample yields around 2.1 million clones, of which 90% to 95% are seen a single time; about 1.5% belongs to the top ten. The sample originates from a study of shared clonotypes between healthy human individuals. Study observations and caveats: Compared with clonotypes that all four donors shared, non-shared clonotypes had lower generation probabilities. The diversity represented, both genetic and in exposure history, was limited by few donors. Sampling included only blood; tissue repertoires likely differ.

Naive CD8 cells lacked CD45RO and underwent positive selection for CCR7, leaving out terminally differentiated effector memory CD45RA+ cells. The TCR originated in a man between 18 and 35 years old in good health. Some clones in this sample may be carry-over from other donors' samples. The V call is TRBV4-1, the J call TRBJ1-4; D is undetermined. The sequenced sample was naive CD8+ T cells from PBMCs. CDR3 nucleotides: TGCGCCAGCAGCCAATACATGAACGAAAAACTGTTTTTT. It encodes CASSQYMNEKLFF.